The source of this T cell receptor beta chain is a study of T cell responses to AZD1222 COVID-19 vaccine. Sequencing used immunoSEQ multiplex PCR; TCRdb keeps in-frame clones, though not all of them. The data hold fewer than 120,000 clones, with around 80% observed a single time. This TCR was sampled from an adult in good health. Sample: peripheral blood, taken on day 0 of AZD1222 vaccination.

CDR3 in DNA: TGTGCCAGCAGCACCAGCGACTATGGCTACACCTTC. Translated: CASSTSDYGYTF. The rearrangement links TRBV21-1 to TRBJ1-2. TRBV21-1 is annotated as a pseudogene. The CDR3 loop spans 12 amino acids.